This T cell receptor (beta chain) was sequenced in a study of CD8+CD57+ T cells in acquired aplastic anemia. CDR3 and TCR beta VDJ profiling relied on genomic DNA as the template. MiXCR, applied by TCRdb to the reads, yields one record per CDR3 protein. The sample lists about half a million distinct CDR3 sequences, roughly a third seen once, with roughly 0.89% in the top ten. All sequencing subjects had displayed CD8+CD57+ cell expansion on flow cytometry. Germline CDR1 and CDR2: ENHRY and SYGVKD. The CDR3 contains 17 residues. A word on this clonotype: A read error may explain this, as a much larger clone is one base away.

The TCR was taken from a human donor with aplastic anemia. The sequenced sample was sorted CD4+, CD8+, or CD8+CD57+ T cells (not recorded which) from PBMCs. The chain joins TRBV10-3 to TRBJ2-2, with 8 positions matching TRBD2. The chain's CDR3 is CAISVLALAVNTEELFF. DNA of the CDR3: TGTGCCATCAGTGTTTTGGCACTAGCGGTGAACACCGAGGAGCTGTTTTTT.